This record looks at one T cell receptor beta chain sequence and its context. This sample is drawn from a study of regulatory T cells in long-lasting Graves disease. Time point reported: newly diagnosed GD, antithyroid drugs for less than 3 months. The authors made the TCR library using RNA they extracted from PBMCs. It was an endocrinology department in Xi'an, China, that provided the patients. The CDR3 is 11 amino acids. With 6 bases removed from V and 7 bases from J, the gap between germline ends came to 12 bases. CDR1 and CDR2 (germline): SQVTM, ANQGSEA. With iRepertoire HTBI primers and Arm-PCR of CDR3 regions, TCR beta libraries were built. TCRdb called the multiplex PCR reads again in MiXCR, with one record for every CDR3 protein. The data contain more than 350,000 distinct CDR3 sequences, just under 15% of them singletons. These data also formed part of another study, on T cells in Graves' hyperthyroidism and ophthalmopathy. Per that study: Blood held most thyroid clonotypes expanded above 0.001 frequency. With a median lead of roughly 6.8 months before onset, the model predicted ophthalmopathy.

The source is a woman aged 25 to 39 with Graves disease. The rearrangement links TRBV29-1 to TRBJ1-1; the D gene is possibly TRBD1 (5 bases). The sequences come from peripheral blood mononuclear cells (PBMCs), collected at new diagnosis, from a patient treated with antithyroid drugs. CDR3 in DNA: TGCAGCGTCCTGACAGTAATTGAAGCTTTCTTT. This translates into CSVLTVIEAFF.